This TCR beta chain was obtained from a study of T cell changes during pregnancy in multiple sclerosis. Profiling relied on immunoSEQ multiplex PCR, and the TCRdb table lists in-frame clones only, not all of them. Here the sample spans 45,000 to 55,000 clones, 88% being singletons. Germline CDR1 and CDR2: SGHRS and YFSETQ. This CDR3 has 12 residues. Trimming cost V 4 bases and J 2 bases, with 3 bases left between them. The TCR sequence derives from a female donor with multiple sclerosis, enrolled in a pregnancy study. Source: CD4+ T cells from peripheral blood mononuclear cells, taken in the second trimester of pregnancy. The rearrangement joins TRBV5-1 to TRBJ2-2; D uncertain. CDR3 sequence: CASSLNTGELFF. Written as DNA, the CDR3 is TGCGCCAGCAGCCTTAACACCGGGGAGCTGTTTTTT.